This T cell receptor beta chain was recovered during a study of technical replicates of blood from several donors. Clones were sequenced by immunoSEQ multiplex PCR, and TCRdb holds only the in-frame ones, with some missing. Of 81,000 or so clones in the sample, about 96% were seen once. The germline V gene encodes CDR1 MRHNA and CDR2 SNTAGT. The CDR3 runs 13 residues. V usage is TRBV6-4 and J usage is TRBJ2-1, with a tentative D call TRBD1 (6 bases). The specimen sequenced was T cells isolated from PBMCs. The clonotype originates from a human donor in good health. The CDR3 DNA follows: TGTGCTAGTCCGGGACAACTGAGGTATGAGCAGTTCTTC. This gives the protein CASPGQLRYEQFF.